The source of this TCR beta chain is a study of blood T cell repertoires in COVID-19. The germline V and J ends were trimmed by 3 bases and 6 bases, with 15 bases remaining between them. Germline CDR1 reads SNHLY; CDR2 reads FYNNEI. There are 16 residues in the CDR3. This clone was observed a single time. Original handling: Amplifying reference gene primers gave estimates of nucleated cell counts. The method was immunoSEQ multiplex PCR; TCRdb's version includes in-frame clones alone and lacks a portion of them. V and J calls and clone size are given by that table; D and trimming were obtained from the DNA. The sample holds fewer than 200,000 clones; 70% to 85% are singletons and the top ten take roughly 7%. It was during active infection that Seattle patients were enrolled and then longitudinally followed.

The TCR sequence derives from a woman aged 35 to 49 with COVID-19, enrolled during active disease. The V call is TRBV2, the J call TRBJ1-6; unclear D gene. Material: peripheral blood. This CDR3 reads CASSDLGHKSNSPLHF. The CDR3 region has the DNA TGTGCCAGCAGTGATCTAGGTCATAAGTCTAATTCACCCCTCCACTTT.